This record looks at one TCR beta chain sequence and its context. Its antigen is not known. V lost 4 bases and J 6 bases, leaving 7 bases between the germline ends. This CDR3 has 12 residues. This specimen comes from a study of T-cell reconstitution after alpha-beta-depleted transplantation in children. Study-level findings and limits: Newly generated T cells supplied most T-cell counts and diversity one year post-transplant. From surviving recipient T cells and thymic progenitors came the high day-60 TCRbeta diversity observed in some patients.

TCRbeta library preparation incorporated unique molecular identifiers. TCRdb fed the PCR reads into MiXCR, producing one record per CDR3 protein. This table has about 58,000 distinct CDR3 sequences, 35% to 55% appearing once. This TCR derives from a male patient aged 10 to 17 who had a stem cell transplant for acute lymphoblastic leukemia, so the T cells may come from the graft donor. J is TRBJ1-5 and V is TRBV12-3 or TRBV12-4, with D hard to call. The input for sequencing was PBMCs, mostly from graft donor cells, taken 360 days after TCRalphabeta/CD19-depleted stem cell transplant. Written as DNA, the CDR3 is TGTGCCAGCAGTTCCCAGCTTCAGCCCCAGCATTTT. Encoded protein: CASSSQLQPQHF.